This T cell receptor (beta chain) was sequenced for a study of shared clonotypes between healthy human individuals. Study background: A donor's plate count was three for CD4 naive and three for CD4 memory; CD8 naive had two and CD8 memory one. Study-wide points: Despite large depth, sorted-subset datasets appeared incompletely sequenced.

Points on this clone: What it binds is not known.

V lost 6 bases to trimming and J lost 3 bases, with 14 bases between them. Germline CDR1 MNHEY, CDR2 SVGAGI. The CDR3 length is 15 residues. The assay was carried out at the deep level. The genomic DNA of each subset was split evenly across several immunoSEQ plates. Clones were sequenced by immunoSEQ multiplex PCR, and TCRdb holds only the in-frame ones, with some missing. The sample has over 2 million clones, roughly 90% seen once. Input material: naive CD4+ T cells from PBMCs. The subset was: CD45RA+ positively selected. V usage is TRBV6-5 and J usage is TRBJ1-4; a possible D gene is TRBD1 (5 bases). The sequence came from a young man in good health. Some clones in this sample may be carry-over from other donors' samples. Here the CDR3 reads CASSSEWGSNEKLFF. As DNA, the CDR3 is TGTGCCAGCAGCAGCGAGTGGGGGTCTAATGAAAAACTGTTTTTT.